The clone carrying this TCR beta chain appeared a single time. This sample was included in a study of OX40 agonist ivuxolimab in advanced cancers. Assay: immunoSEQ multiplex PCR; the TCRdb copy retains only in-frame clones and omits some. Of tens of thousands of clones listed, 85% to 90% were seen once; the top ten hold about 3%. Trimming shortened V by 0 bases and J by 2 bases, and 7 bases separated the two germline ends. Germline V CDR1 and CDR2: LGHNA, YSLEER. The CDR3 runs to 15 residues. With baseline, cycle 4 day 1, and cycle 7 day 1 as timepoints, blood was sampled. The sequencing used CD4+ or CD8+ T cells sorted from blood, collected in a trial of the OX40 agonist ivuxolimab. The V call is TRBV4-3, the J call TRBJ2-2; D is undetermined. The receptor comes from an adult with an advanced solid tumor such as melanoma, head and neck, liver or kidney cancer. The CDR3 sequence is CASSQETHNTGELFF. For the CDR3, the DNA is TGCGCCAGCAGCCAAGAGACCCACAACACCGGGGAGCTGTTTTTT.